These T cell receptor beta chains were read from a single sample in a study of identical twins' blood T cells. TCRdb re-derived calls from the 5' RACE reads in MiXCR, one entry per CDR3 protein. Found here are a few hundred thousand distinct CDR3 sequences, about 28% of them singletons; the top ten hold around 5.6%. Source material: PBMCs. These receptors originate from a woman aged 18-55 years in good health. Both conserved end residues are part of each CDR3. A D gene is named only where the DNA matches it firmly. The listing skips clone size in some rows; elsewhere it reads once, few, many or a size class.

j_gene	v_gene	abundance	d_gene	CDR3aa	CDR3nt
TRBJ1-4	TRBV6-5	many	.	CASSRDRATNEKLFF	TGTGCCAGCAGTCGGGACCGTGCAACTAATGAAAAACTGTTTTTT
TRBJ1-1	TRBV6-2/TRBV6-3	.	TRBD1	CASSKGQGQAFF	TGTGCCAGCAGTAAAGGACAGGGCCAAGCTTTCTTT
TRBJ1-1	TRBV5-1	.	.	CASSLETDSAAFF	TGCGCCAGCAGCTTGGAGACGGACTCAGCAGCTTTCTTT
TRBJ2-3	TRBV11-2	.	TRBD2	CASSLVSSGGLDTQYF	TGTGCCAGCAGCTTAGTTTCTAGCGGGGGGCTGGATACGCAGTATTTT
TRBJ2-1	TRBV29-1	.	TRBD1	CSVEKVGQGRQFF	TGCAGCGTTGAAAAAGTGGGACAGGGTAGGCAGTTCTTC
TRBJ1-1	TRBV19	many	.	CASSRSVRNTEAFF	TGTGCCAGTAGTCGTTCGGTGAGAAACACTGAAGCTTTCTTT
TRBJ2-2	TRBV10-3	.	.	CAISLTTGELFF	TGTGCCATCAGTCTAACCACCGGGGAGCTGTTTTTT
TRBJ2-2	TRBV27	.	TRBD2	CASSLFAGGSGELFF	TGTGCCAGCAGTTTATTTGCGGGAGGATCCGGGGAGCTGTTTTTT
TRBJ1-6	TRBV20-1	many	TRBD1	CSAQKLETGEGSPLHF	TGCAGTGCTCAGAAGCTCGAGACAGGGGAGGGTTCACCCCTCCACTTT
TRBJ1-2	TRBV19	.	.	CASSADRYLNYGYTF	TGTGCCAGTAGTGCCGACCGATATTTAAACTATGGCTACACCTTC
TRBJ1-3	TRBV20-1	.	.	CSALDGSSGNTIYF	TGCAGTGCTCTTGACGGTAGCTCTGGAAACACCATATATTTT
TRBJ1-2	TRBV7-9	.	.	CASSLGVRYGYTF	TGTGCCAGCAGCTTAGGAGTCCGCTATGGCTACACCTTC
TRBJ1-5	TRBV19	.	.	CASRGGSNQPQHF	TGTGCCAGTAGGGGGGGAAGCAATCAGCCCCAGCATTTT
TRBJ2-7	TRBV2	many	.	CASTRQDYEQYF	TGTGCCAGCACGCGACAGGACTACGAGCAGTACTTC
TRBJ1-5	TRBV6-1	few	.	CASSETRNSNQPQHF	TGTGCCAGCAGTGAAACCCGGAATTCCAATCAGCCCCAGCATTTT
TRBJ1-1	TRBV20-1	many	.	CSARVPGVNTEAFF	TGCAGTGCTAGAGTCCCGGGGGTGAACACTGAAGCTTTCTTT
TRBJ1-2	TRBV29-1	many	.	CSVGGLYGYTF	TGCAGCGTTGGGGGATTGTATGGCTACACCTTC
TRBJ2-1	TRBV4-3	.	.	CASSRQTRQGLYNEQFF	TGCGCCAGCAGCCGCCAAACGAGGCAGGGGCTCTACAATGAGCAGTTCTTC
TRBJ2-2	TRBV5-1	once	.	CASNTDLNTGELFF	TGCGCCAGTAACACGGATTTAAACACCGGGGAGCTGTTTTTT
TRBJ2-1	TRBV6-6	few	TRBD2	CASSYPSGRAVSQNEQFF	TGTGCCAGCAGTTACCCAAGCGGGAGGGCCGTGTCCCAGAATGAGCAGTTCTTC
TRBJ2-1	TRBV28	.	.	CASSKGGSYNEQFF	TGTGCCAGCTCTAAAGGGGGCTCCTACAATGAGCAGTTCTTC
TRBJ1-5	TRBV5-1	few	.	CASSLVTDQPQHF	TGCGCCAGCAGCTTGGTTACCGATCAGCCCCAGCATTTT
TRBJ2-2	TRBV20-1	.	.	CSARAQGLGVGELFF	TGCAGTGCTAGAGCCCAGGGTTTGGGGGTCGGGGAGCTGTTTTTT
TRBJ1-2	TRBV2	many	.	CASSGENYGYTF	TGTGCCAGCAGTGGGGAGAACTATGGCTACACCTTC
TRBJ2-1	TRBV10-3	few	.	CAIKGSTRGHNEQFF	TGTGCCATCAAAGGCTCAACCCGCGGGCACAATGAGCAGTTCTTC
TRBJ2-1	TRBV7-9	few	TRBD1	CASSTTGGSSYNEQFF	TGTGCCAGCAGCACTACAGGGGGAAGCTCCTACAATGAGCAGTTCTTC
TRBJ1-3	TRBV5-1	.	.	CASSAQGRDTIYF	TGCGCCAGCAGCGCACAGGGTCGTGACACCATATATTTT
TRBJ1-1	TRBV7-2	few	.	CASSLLEGHTEAFF	TGTGCCAGCAGCTTACTCGAGGGGCACACTGAAGCTTTCTTT
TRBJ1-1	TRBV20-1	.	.	CCARTVGGGLTEAFF	TGCTGTGCTAGGACAGTTGGGGGCGGTCTCACTGAAGCTTTCTTT
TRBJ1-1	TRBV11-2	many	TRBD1	CASSFPRTGGRAFF	TGTGCCAGCAGCTTTCCTCGGACAGGGGGCAGAGCTTTCTTT
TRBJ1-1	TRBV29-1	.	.	CSVDLGAADRNTEAFF	TGCAGCGTTGACTTAGGGGCCGCTGATAGGAACACTGAAGCTTTCTTT
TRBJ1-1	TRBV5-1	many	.	CASSHGTPNTEAFF	TGCGCCAGCAGCCACGGGACACCTAACACTGAAGCTTTCTTT
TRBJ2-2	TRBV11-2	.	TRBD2	CASSFPGGYNTGELFF	TGTGCCAGCAGCTTTCCGGGAGGGTATAACACCGGGGAGCTGTTTTTT
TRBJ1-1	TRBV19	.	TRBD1	CAAGQVNTEAFF	TGTGCCGCCGGACAGGTGAACACTGAAGCTTTCTTT
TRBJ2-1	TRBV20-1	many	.	CSAQKAMEQFF	TGCAGTGCACAGAAAGCCATGGAGCAGTTCTTC
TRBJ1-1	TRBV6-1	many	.	CADTEGVENTEAFF	TGTGCCGACACCGAGGGGGTCGAGAACACTGAAGCTTTCTTT
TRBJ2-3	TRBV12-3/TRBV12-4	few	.	CASSSPGGPGTDTQYF	TGTGCCAGCAGTTCCCCCGGGGGGCCTGGCACAGATACGCAGTATTTT
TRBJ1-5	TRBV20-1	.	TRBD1	CSVLQGRGNQPQHF	TGCAGTGTTCTACAGGGGAGAGGGAATCAGCCCCAGCATTTT
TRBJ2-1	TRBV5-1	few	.	CASSLGDGNEQFF	TGCGCCAGCAGCTTGGGTGATGGCAATGAGCAGTTCTTC
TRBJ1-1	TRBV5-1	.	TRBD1	CASGVSDRGEAFF	TGCGCCTCCGGGGTGTCCGACAGGGGTGAAGCTTTCTTT